In its sample, the clone carrying this TCR beta chain was seen a few times. This specimen comes from a study of human T cells and chemical hapten exposure. Study-level background: Predominantly women, the patients had alopecia areata, totalis or universalis. Mainly, slight library volume differences in the pool made TCR yields vary.

Trimming cost V 6 bases and J 2 bases, with 14 bases left between them. In germline, CDR1 is MDHEN, CDR2 SYDVKM. This CDR3 comprises 14 residues. Time point given: patch test 2, 6 weeks after DPC sensitization. Treatment of the sample: therapeutic diphenylcyclopropenone sensitization with weekly scalp DPC. TCRdb reprocessed the RACE reads with MiXCR, giving one entry per CDR3 protein. The sample yields 85,000 to 100,000 distinct CDR3 sequences, 11% seen once. The genes are TRBV28 and TRBJ2-7, with D unclear. The sample in question was whole blood, obtained in connection with sensitization to the hapten diphenylcyclopropenone (DPC). The receptor's source is a middle-aged man with alopecia areata. Some clones in this sample may be carry-over from other donors' samples. CDR3 sequence: CASSLTPPAYEQYF. CDR3 in DNA: TGTGCCAGCAGCCTAACCCCGCCCGCCTACGAGCAGTACTTC.